This TCR beta chain came from a study of shared clonotypes between healthy human individuals. Donors were Caucasian adults residing in Nashville, Tennessee, USA. The CDR3 consists of 11 residues. CDR1 SGHRS and CDR2 YFSETQ come from the germline V gene. V shed 6 bases and J shed 6 bases, with 8 bases lying between them. At a deep level, the assay was run. Assay used: immunoSEQ multiplex PCR; TCRdb lists only in-frame clones, some missing. The sample yields about 1.5 million clones, around 97% seen once. This clone has only one observation. Its antigen is currently unknown. Study-level results: Memory subsets had estimated richness that was generally smaller than that of naive subsets. The generation probabilities recorded for non-shared clonotypes fell below those of clonotypes shared by all four donors.

This chain links TRBV5-1 with TRBJ2-3; D call uncertain. The specimen was naive CD4+ T cells sorted from blood. The sample's subset: CD45RA+ positively selected. The receptor was derived from a man younger than 45 in good health. This CDR3 reads CASTFADTQYF. CDR3 in DNA: TGCGCCAGCACTTTTGCCGATACGCAGTATTTT.